This entry describes one T cell receptor beta chain. Its antigen remains unknown. The data were taken from a study of CD8 T cells in Susac syndrome. Overall study context: Treatment at blood withdrawal was none, corticosteroids, or intravenous immunoglobulin alone in Susac syndrome patients. Broader study findings: The number of individuals included in the study's TCR sequencing and HLA analysis was acknowledged as relatively small.

This CDR3 spans 16 amino acids. The germline V gene has CDR1 WSHSY and CDR2 SAAADI. Unmatched junction bases numbered 6, after V lost 7 bases and J lost 2 bases. TEMRA cells were enriched by FACS, and CD4+ and CD8+ T cells were negatively isolated. The authors reverse transcribed about 0.5 to 1 ug RNA with random hexamers. TCRdb recomputed calls from the immunoSEQ multiplex PCR reads with MiXCR, one row per CDR3 protein. This sample has about 200,000 distinct CDR3 sequences, with 91% found just once. The chain couples TRBV10-2 to TRBJ1-4; TRBD1 aligns across 11 bases. Material: CD4+ T cells from PBMCs. This sequence originates from a human donor with Susac syndrome. CDR3 coding DNA: TGCGCCAGCACACCCGGGACAGGGGGTACTAATGAAAAACTGTTTTTT. It specifies CASTPGTGGTNEKLFF.